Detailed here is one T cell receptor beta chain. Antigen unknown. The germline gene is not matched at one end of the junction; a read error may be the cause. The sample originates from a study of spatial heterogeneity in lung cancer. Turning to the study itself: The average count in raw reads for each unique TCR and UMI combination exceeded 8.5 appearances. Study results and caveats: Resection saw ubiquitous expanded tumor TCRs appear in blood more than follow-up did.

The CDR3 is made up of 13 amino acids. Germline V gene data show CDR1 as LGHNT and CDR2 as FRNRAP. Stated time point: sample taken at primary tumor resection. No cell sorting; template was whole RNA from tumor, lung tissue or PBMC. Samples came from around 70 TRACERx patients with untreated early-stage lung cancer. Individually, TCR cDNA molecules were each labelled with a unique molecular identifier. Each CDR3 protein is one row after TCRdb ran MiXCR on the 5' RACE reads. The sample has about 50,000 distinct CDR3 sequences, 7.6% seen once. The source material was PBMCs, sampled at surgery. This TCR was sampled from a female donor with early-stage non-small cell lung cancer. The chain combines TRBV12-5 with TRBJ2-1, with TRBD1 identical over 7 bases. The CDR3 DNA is TGTGCTAGTGGTTTGGCGGGACAGTGGGCCTCGCTCTTC. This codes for CASGLAGQWASLF.